This T cell receptor (beta chain) was documented in a study of shared clonotypes between healthy human individuals. Study results and limitations: Larger estimated richness was generally seen in naive subsets than in memory subsets.

Note on this clone: The antigen remains undetermined.

For sorted subsets, 150 to 200 ng DNA per replicate equaled about 30,000 T cell genomes. In the original analysis: Filtering differed since immunoSEQ provided only junctions, with no quality scores. The table came from immunoSEQ multiplex PCR; TCRdb's copy has only in-frame clones and leaves some out. The D gene and trimming were derived from the DNA, and the V and J assignments and clone size from that table. This sample has roughly 600,000 clones, with roughly 98% found just once. It was CD45RO-negative cells, positively selected for CCR7, that made up naive CD8 cells, with terminally differentiated effector memory CD45RA+ cells excluded. CDR3 length: 16 amino acids. The V gene lost 0 bases and the J gene lost 7 bases, with 15 bases spanning the gap. The germline gives CDR1 MGHRA, CDR2 YSYEKL.

Sequenced: naive CD8+ T cells sorted from blood. The TCR was taken from a man aged 25 to 40 in good health. The V call is TRBV4-1, the J call TRBJ2-2; TRBD1 might be the D (6 bases). The CDR3 region is CASSQDYTGFDGELFF. CDR3 nucleotides: TGCGCCAGCAGCCAAGATTACACAGGGTTTGACGGGGAGCTGTTTTTT.